The 7 T cell receptor beta chains given below trace back to one sample, sequenced in a study of cytomegalovirus exposure and HLA in healthy donors. In the PCR, 60 Vbeta and 13 Jbeta primers were used. This table comes from immunoSEQ multiplex PCR, and its TCRdb copy is limited to in-frame clones, with some not included. The sample holds approximately 100,000 clones, more than 80% seen once. Material: PBMCs. Receptors were obtained from a man in his thirties or forties in good health and CMV-seronegative.

There are a few counts of this clone. The V gene is TRBV5-6, the J gene TRBJ1-1, with a weak D call TRBD1 (6 bases). Looked up from germline, CDR1 is SGHDT and CDR2 is YYEEEE. The length of the CDR3 is 13 residues. V was trimmed by 3 bases and J by 4 bases, leaving 10 bases between them. In nucleotides, the CDR3 is TGTGCCAGCAGCTCAGGGGAGAGCACTGAAGCTTTCTTT. It is translated as CASSSGESTEAFF.

This chain uses TRBV19 with TRBJ1-3; D not certain. Germline CDR1 and CDR2: LNHDA and SQIVND (reference sequence). The CDR3 is made up of 13 amino acids. With 7 bases removed from V and 4 bases from J, the gap between germline ends came to 11 bases. CDR3 coding DNA: TGTGCCAGTAATCGAGCTCAAGGAAACACCATATATTTT. It specifies CASNRAQGNTIYF.

The table lists this clone with a few counts. V and J are TRBV5-6 and TRBJ2-3; a possible D gene is TRBD1 (5 bases). Trimming took 1 base from V and 7 from J, leaving 7 bases between them. CDR1 and CDR2 (germline): SGHDT, YYEEEE. The CDR3 runs 12 residues. The CDR3 nucleotides are TGTGCCAGCAGCTTGAGGGGAAATACGCAGTATTTT. Protein sequence: CASSLRGNTQYF.

The chain employs TRBV28 and TRBJ2-1; TRBD2 matches at 10 bases. The trim removed 2 bases at V and 4 bases at J, leaving 2 bases unmatched. The length of the CDR3 is 15 residues. The germline gives CDR1 MDHEN, CDR2 SYDVKM. The DNA of the CDR3 is TGTGCCAGCAGTTTAAGGACTAGCGGATACAATGAGCAGTTCTTC. The encoded protein is CASSLRTSGYNEQFF.

The table lists this clone with a count of one. The V call is TRBV13, the J call TRBJ2-1, with 8 bases lining up with TRBD1. The junction had 3 bases not matched to a gene; V was cut back by 5 bases and J by 3 bases. CDR1 and CDR2 from the germline V gene are PRHDT and FYEKMQ (reference sequence). The CDR3 runs 14 residues. CDR3 loop: CASSRTGFYNEQFF. The CDR3, as DNA: TGTGCCAGCAGCCGGACAGGGTTCTACAATGAGCAGTTCTTC. Using reference TRBV13 and TRBJ2-1 for the parts outside the CDR3, the full variable domain is AAGVIQSPRHLIKEKRETATLKCYPIPRHDTVYWYQQGPGQDPQFLISFYEKMQSDKGSIPDRFSAQQFSDYHSELNMSSLELGDSALYFCASSRTGFYNEQFFGPGTRLTVL.

CDR3 loop: CAWSVPGHSLNTQYF. The CDR3 DNA follows: TGTGCCTGGAGTGTACCAGGGCACAGCCTCAATACGCAGTATTTT. The chain is built from TRBV30 and TRBJ2-3, with a tentative D call TRBD1 (5 bases). V dropped 0 bases and J dropped 7 bases, with 17 bases sitting between them. There are 15 residues in the CDR3. The germline CDR1 and CDR2 sequences are GTSNPN and SVGIG (reference sequence).

This sequence joins TRBV5-5 and TRBJ1-1; the D is unclear. CDR3 length: 13 amino acids. Germline CDR1 SGHKS, CDR2 YYEKEE (reference sequence). Trimming stripped 2 bases from V and 4 bases from J, with 9 bases between. The CDR3 sequence: CASSFGLVTEAFF. The CDR3 DNA sequence: TGTGCCAGCAGCTTCGGTCTAGTCACTGAAGCTTTCTTT.